This T cell receptor beta chain was obtained from a study of cytomegalovirus exposure and HLA in healthy donors. Concerning this clone: Its specificity is unknown.

Germline CDR1 is MDHEN and CDR2 is SYDVKM. There are 14 residues in the CDR3. Trimming shortened V by 2 bases and J by 0 bases, and 5 bases separated the two germline ends. It was with 60 Vbeta and 13 Jbeta primers that the PCR ran. Method: immunoSEQ multiplex PCR; TCRdb's copy keeps in-frame clones and lacks some. Of about 110,000 clones listed, around 80% are singletons. Findings and limits, study-wide: The study labeled more than 150 TCR beta chains cytomegalovirus-associated.

All donors participated as healthy donors of bone marrow. J is TRBJ2-1 and V is TRBV28; D uncertain. This sequence was found in a woman aged 40 to 50 in good health and CMV-seronegative. Sequencing was done on a sample of PBMCs. The CDR3 sequence: CASSLSASYNEQFF. DNA for the CDR3: TGTGCCAGCAGTTTAAGCGCCTCCTACAATGAGCAGTTCTTC.